What follows is one T cell receptor (beta chain) and its context. The target antigen is unknown. This entry is derived from a study of T-cell reconstitution after alpha-beta-depleted transplantation in children. The study, taken as a whole, reports: Roughly two months post-transplant, alpha-beta T cells reportedly originated from several hundred graft clones that had expanded. Certain patients had high TCRbeta diversity at day 60, and it came from recipient T cells and thymic progenitors that survived.

Researchers prepared the TCRbeta library using unique molecular identifiers, the study reports. Each CDR3 protein gets one entry after TCRdb re-called the PCR reads with MiXCR. The profile shows about 110,000 distinct CDR3 sequences, about 6.4% of them singletons. V lost 3 bases and J 3 bases, leaving 9 bases between the germline ends. This CDR3 region has 13 residues. Germline V lookup: CDR1 MNHEY, CDR2 SMNVEV (reference sequence). The sample was PBMCs, mostly from graft donor cells, taken 360 days after TCRalphabeta/CD19-depleted stem cell transplant. The sequence derives from a male patient between 2 and 9 years old who had a stem cell transplant for acute lymphoblastic leukemia, so the T cells may come from the graft donor. The V call is TRBV27, the J call TRBJ2-7; D not certain. CDR3 DNA sequence: TGTGCCAGCAGTTTGCGAGGCTTCTACGAGCAGTACTTC. It translates to CASSLRGFYEQYF.